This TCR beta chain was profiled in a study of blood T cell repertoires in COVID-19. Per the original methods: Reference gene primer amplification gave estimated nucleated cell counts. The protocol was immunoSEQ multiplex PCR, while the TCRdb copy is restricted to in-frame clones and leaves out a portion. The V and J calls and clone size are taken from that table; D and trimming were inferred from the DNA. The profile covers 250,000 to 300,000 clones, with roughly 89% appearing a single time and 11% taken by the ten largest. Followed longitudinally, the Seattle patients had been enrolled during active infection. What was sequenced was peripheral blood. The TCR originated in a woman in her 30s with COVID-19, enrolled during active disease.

CDR3 sequence reads: CASSFRTSGGQRGGELFF. Here the CDR3 DNA reads TGCGCCAGCAGTTTCAGGACTAGCGGGGGTCAGCGGGGCGGGGAGCTGTTTTTT. The chain couples TRBV4-1 to TRBJ2-2; 13 bases map to TRBD2. The germline CDR1 and CDR2 sequences are MGHRA and YSYEKL. The CDR3 loop spans 18 amino acids. With V trimmed by 6 bases and J by 7 bases, 14 bases remained unmatched.